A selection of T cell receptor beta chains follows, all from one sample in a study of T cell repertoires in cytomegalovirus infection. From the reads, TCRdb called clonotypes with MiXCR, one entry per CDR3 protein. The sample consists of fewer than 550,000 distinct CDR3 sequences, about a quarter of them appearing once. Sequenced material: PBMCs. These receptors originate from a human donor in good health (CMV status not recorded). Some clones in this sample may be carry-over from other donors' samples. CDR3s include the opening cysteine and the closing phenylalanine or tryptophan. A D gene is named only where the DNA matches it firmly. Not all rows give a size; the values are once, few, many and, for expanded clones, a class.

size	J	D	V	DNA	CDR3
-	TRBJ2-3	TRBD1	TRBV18	TGTGCCAGCTCATCGGACAGGGGCGGTTTTTCAGATACGCAGTATTTT	CASSSDRGGFSDTQYF
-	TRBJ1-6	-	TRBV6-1	TGTGCCAGCAGCCCCCTGGGGCAGTATAATTCACCCCTCCACTTT	CASSPLGQYNSPLHF
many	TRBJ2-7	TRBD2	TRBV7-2	TGTGCCAGCAGCTTAGGCGGGGGAGCCTACGAGCAGTACTTC	CASSLGGGAYEQYF
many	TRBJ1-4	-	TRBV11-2	TGTGCCAGCAGCTTAGCAGGGGCGGGTGAAAAACTGTTTTTT	CASSLAGAGEKLFF
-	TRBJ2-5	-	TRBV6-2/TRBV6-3	TGTGCCAGCACAATACTCCAGGGTCTCCAAGAGACCCAGTACTTC	CASTILQGLQETQYF
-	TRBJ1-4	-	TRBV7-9	TGTGCCAGCAGCTTAGGCGCAGGGGTTGGGGAAAAACTGTTTTTT	CASSLGAGVGEKLFF
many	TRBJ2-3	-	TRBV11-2	TGTGCCAGCAGCTTAGACAGGGCTGATGGTACGCAGTATTTT	CASSLDRADGTQYF
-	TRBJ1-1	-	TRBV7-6	TGTGCCAGCAGCTTAGACGAGACAGAAGCTTTCTTT	CASSLDETEAFF
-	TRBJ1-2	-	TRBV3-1	TGTGCCAGCAGCCCAGACATTTCCTATGGCTACACCTTC	CASSPDISYGYTF
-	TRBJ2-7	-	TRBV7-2	TGTGCCAGCAGCGGGGGGCTGGTTTACGAGCAGTACTTC	CASSGGLVYEQYF
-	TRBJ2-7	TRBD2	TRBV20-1	TGCAGTGCTAGATCCACTAGCGGCGAACGCTCCTACGAGCAGTACTTC	CSARSTSGERSYEQYF
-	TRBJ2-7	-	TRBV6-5	TGTGCCAGCAGTCCTACCGCGGGGCCCTCCTACGAGCAGTACTTC	CASSPTAGPSYEQYF
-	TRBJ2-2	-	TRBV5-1	TGCGCCAGCAGCGTGAGGACAGCCGGGGAGCTGTTTTTT	CASSVRTAGELFF
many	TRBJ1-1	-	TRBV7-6	TGTGCCAGCAGCTTAGACCAGGGGAGGATGAACACTGAAGCTTTCTTT	CASSLDQGRMNTEAFF
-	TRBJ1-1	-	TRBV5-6	TGTGCCAGCAGCTTGGGGGTTTTGAGGACTGAAGCTTTCTTT	CASSLGVLRTEAFF
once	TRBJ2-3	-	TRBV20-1	TGCAGTGCCCCGGGGACTTTCCGCACAGATACGCAGTATTTT	CSAPGTFRTDTQYF
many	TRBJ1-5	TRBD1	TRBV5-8	TGTGCCAGCAGCCCCGGGACAGGGGCCAACAATCAGCCCCAGCATTTT	CASSPGTGANNQPQHF
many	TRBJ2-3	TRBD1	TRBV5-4	TGTGCCAGCACCCAGCTACAGGGGCCCTCAGATACGCAGTATTTT	CASTQLQGPSDTQYF
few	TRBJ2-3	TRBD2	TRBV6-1	TGTGCCAGCAGTCCCGGGACTAGTATCCGGTATTTT	CASSPGTSIRYF
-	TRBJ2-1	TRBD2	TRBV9	TGTGCCAGCAGCGCCACCGGGACTAGCGGAGTAAATGAGCAGTTCTTC	CASSATGTSGVNEQFF
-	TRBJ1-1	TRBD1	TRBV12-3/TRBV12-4	TGTGCCAGCAGCCCGGACAGGGTTAGATTCTGGTGGACTGAAGCTTTCTTT	CASSPDRVRFWWTEAFF
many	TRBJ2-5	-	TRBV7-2	TGTGCCAGCAGCAAGGACGGCCCGGGGGAGACCCAGTACTTC	CASSKDGPGETQYF
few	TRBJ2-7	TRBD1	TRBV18	TGTGCCAGCTCACCACCGACGAACAGGGGGCCCTACGAGCAGTACTTC	CASSPPTNRGPYEQYF
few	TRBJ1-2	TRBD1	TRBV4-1	TGCGCCAGCAGCCAAGAGGGACAGGGGATAATCTATGGCTACACCTTC	CASSQEGQGIIYGYTF
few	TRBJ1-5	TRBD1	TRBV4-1	TGCGCCAGCAGCCAATGGGGGACAGGCGTTAATCAGCCCCAGCATTTT	CASSQWGTGVNQPQHF
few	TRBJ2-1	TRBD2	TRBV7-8	TGTGCCAGCAGCTTCGAGACTAGCGGGACGAATGAGCAGTTCTTC	CASSFETSGTNEQFF
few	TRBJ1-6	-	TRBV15	TGTGCCACCAGCAGAGATCGCCTTGGGGTTTTTACCGAGGATTCACCCCTCCACTTT	CATSRDRLGVFTEDSPLHF
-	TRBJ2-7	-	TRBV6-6	TGTGCCAGCAGTCCCACAGGGAATCCCTCCTACGAGCAGTACTTC	CASSPTGNPSYEQYF
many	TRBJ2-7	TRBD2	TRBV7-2	TGTGCCAGACCCGTCATAGCGGGGGGGAGCTCCTACGAGCAGTACTTC	CARPVIAGGSSYEQYF
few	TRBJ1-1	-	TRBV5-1	TGCGCCAGCAGCTTGTGGAGGGATCCGGTCATTGGTGGAGCTTTCTTT	CASSLWRDPVIGGAFF
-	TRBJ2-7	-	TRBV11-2	TGTGCCAGCAGCCCCACGGGCGGCGAAGGACACTACGAGCAGTACTTC	CASSPTGGEGHYEQYF
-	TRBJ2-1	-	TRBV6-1	TGTGCCAGCAGGACCCATTCCCAGATCTACAATGAGCAGTTCTTC	CASRTHSQIYNEQFF
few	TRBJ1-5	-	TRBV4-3	TGCGCCAGCAGCCAAGAACAGGGAAGTCAGCCCCAGCATTTT	CASSQEQGSQPQHF
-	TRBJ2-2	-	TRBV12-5	TGTGCTAGTGGTTTGAACGGGGAGCTGTTTTTT	CASGLNGELFF
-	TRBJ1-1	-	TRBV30	TGTGCCTGGAGCTTGGCGGGCTTTGGGACTGAAGCTTTCTTT	CAWSLAGFGTEAFF
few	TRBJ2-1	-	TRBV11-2	TGTGCCAGCAGCGCGGACCCCCGGGGCTACACATACTACAATGAGCAGTTCTTC	CASSADPRGYTYYNEQFF
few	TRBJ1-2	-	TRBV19	TGTGCCAGTAGTATAGCTACGCCAGGGTCCTATGGCTACACCTTC	CASSIATPGSYGYTF
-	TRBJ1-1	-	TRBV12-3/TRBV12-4	TGTGCCAGCAGTCGTCAATTGGGGGCCGCTGAAGCTTTCTTT	CASSRQLGAAEAFF
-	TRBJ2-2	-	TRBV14	TGTGCCAGCAGCCACCGGGGACGGACCGGGGAGCTGTTTTTT	CASSHRGRTGELFF
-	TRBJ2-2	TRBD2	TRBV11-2	TGTGCCAGCAGCTCGCTAGCGGGGGCCACCGGGGAGCTGTTTTTT	CASSSLAGATGELFF
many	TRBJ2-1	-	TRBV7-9	TGTGCCAGCAGAACGACAGGGAGGAATGAGCAGTTCTTC	CASRTTGRNEQFF
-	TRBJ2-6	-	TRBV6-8	TGTGCCAGCAGTTACACGGGGACTGTCGGGGGTGTGGCCAACGTCCTGACTTTC	CASSYTGTVGGVANVLTF
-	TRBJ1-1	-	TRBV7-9	TGTGCCAGCAGCTCACACACGATAAACACTGAAGCTTTCTTT	CASSSHTINTEAFF
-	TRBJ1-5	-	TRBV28	TGTGCCAGCAGTTTGCGAGGGGACAACAATCAGCCCCAGCATTTT	CASSLRGDNNQPQHF
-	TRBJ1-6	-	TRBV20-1	TGCAGTGCTAGAGATGGGGGACTAGGCGGGGGGTATTCACCCCTCCACTTT	CSARDGGLGGGYSPLHF
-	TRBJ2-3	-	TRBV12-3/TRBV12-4	TGTGCCAGCAGCCTGGCTCCCGACACAGATACGCAGTATTTT	CASSLAPDTDTQYF
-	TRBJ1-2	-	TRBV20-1	TGCAGTGCTCCTCGTCCAGCGGTATATGGCTACACCTTC	CSAPRPAVYGYTF
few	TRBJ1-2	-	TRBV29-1	TGCAGCGCCGAATCCGGGCGGACAGCTGGCTACACCTTC	CSAESGRTAGYTF
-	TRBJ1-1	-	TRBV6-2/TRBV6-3	TGTGCCAGCAGTTATCATCAGGGATCTGAAGCTTTCTTT	CASSYHQGSEAFF
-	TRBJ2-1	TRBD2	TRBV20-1	TGCAGTGCTAGGGGTGGGACTAGCGGGTACAATGAGCAGTTCTTC	CSARGGTSGYNEQFF
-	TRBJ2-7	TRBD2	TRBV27	TGTGCCAGCAGTACCCCTCAAAGTAGCGGGAGCTACGAGCAGTACTTC	CASSTPQSSGSYEQYF
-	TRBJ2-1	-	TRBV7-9	TGTGCCAGCAGCCCCAACTTCTACTCCTACAATGAGCAGTTCTTC	CASSPNFYSYNEQFF
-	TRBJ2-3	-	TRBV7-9	TGTGCCAGCGGGGATGGCACAGATACGCAGTATTTT	CASGDGTDTQYF